Given below is one T cell receptor (beta chain) in context. What it recognizes is unknown. Thyroid ultrasound and orbital computed tomography, with clinical symptoms and serum thyroxine and TRAb, informed diagnoses. Each 10 ml fresh peripheral blood draw supplied the PBMCs. The source of the sample is a study of T cells in Graves' hyperthyroidism and ophthalmopathy. General study results and limits: It was a median around 6 months before onset that the model predicted ophthalmopathy. Researchers found most expanded thyroid clonotypes above 0.001 in blood as well.

Amplified regions were TCR beta CDR3 sequences from RNA transcripts. The HTBI primer set drove a first-round RT-PCR of the TCR CDR3. A single record per CDR3 protein comes from TCRdb applying MiXCR to the multiplex PCR reads. The data show some 360,000 distinct CDR3 sequences, with around 13% seen just once and roughly 11% held by the top ten. The CDR3 contains 12 residues. Trimming removed 6 bases from V and 3 bases from J, with 11 bases in between. Germline CDR1 and CDR2: SQVTM and ANQGSEA. The sequence was collected from an older woman with Graves' hyperthyroidism. The sample consisted of blood. The V gene is TRBV29-1, the J gene TRBJ1-2; tentatively, D is TRBD1 (5 bases). The CDR3 protein is CSVVGPDYGYTF. The CDR3 DNA reads as TGCAGCGTGGTGGGGCCTGACTATGGCTACACCTTC.